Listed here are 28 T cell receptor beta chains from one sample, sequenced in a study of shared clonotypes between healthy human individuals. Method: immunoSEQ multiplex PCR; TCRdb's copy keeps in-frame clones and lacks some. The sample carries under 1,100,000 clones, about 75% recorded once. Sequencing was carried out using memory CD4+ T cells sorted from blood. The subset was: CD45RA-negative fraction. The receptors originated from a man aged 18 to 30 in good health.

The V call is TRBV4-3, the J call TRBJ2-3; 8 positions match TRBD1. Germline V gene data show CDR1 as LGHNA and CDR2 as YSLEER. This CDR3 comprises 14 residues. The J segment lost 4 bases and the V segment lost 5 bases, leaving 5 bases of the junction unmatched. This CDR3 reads CASSYRQGPDTQYF. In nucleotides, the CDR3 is TGCGCCAGCAGCTACAGACAGGGGCCAGATACGCAGTATTTT.

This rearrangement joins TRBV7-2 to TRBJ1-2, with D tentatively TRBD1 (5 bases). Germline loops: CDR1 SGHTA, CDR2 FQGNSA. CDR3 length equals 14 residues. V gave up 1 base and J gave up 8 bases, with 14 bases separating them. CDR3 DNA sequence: TGTGCCAGCAGCTTAGAGGCAGGGCCGGGAGGCTACACCTTC. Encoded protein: CASSLEAGPGGYTF.

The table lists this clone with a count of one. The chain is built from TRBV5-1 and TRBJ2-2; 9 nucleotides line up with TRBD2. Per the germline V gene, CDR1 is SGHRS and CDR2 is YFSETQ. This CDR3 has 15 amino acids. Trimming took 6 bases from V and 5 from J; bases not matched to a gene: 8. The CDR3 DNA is TGCGCCAGCAACGACCCCACTAGCGGGACCGGGGAGCTGTTTTTT. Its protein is CASNDPTSGTGELFF. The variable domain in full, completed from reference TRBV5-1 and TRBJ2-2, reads KAGVTQTPRYLIKTRGQQVTLSCSPISGHRSVSWYQQTPGQGLQFLFEYFSETQRNKGNFPGRFSGRQFSNSRSEMNVSTLELGDSALYLCASNDPTSGTGELFFGEGSRLTVL.

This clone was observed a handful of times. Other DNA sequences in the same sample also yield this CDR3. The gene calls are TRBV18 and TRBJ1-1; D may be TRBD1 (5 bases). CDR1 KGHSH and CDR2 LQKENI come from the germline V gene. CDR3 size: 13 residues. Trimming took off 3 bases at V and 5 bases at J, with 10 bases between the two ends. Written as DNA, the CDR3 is TGTGCCAGCTCACCTGTCCGGGGGACTGAAGCTTTCTTT. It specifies CASSPVRGTEAFF.

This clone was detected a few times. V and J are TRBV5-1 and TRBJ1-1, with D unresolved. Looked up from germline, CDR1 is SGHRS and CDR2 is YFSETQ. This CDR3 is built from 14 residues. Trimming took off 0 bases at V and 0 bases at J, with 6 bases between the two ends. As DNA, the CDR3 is TGCGCCAGCAGCTTGGCGAACTTGAACACTGAAGCTTTCTTT. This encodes CASSLANLNTEAFF.

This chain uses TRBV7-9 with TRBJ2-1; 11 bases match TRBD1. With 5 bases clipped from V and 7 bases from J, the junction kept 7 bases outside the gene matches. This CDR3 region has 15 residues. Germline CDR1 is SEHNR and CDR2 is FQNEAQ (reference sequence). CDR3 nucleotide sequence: TGTGCCAGCAGCCCCCGGACAGGGGGCAGGAATGAGCAGTTCTTC. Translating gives CASSPRTGGRNEQFF.

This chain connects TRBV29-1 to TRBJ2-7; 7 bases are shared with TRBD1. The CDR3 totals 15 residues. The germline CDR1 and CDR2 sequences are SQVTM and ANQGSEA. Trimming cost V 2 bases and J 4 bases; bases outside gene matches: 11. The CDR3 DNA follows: TGCAGCGTTGAATTGGAGGCAGGGGGTGGATACGAGCAGTACTTC. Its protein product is CSVELEAGGGYEQYF.

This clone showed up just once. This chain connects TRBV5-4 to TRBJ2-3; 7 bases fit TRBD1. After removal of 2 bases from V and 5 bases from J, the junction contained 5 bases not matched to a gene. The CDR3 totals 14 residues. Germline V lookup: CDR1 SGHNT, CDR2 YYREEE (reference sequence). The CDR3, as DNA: TGTGCCAGCAGCTTAGAGGGGGCGATAGATACGCAGTATTTT. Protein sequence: CASSLEGAIDTQYF.

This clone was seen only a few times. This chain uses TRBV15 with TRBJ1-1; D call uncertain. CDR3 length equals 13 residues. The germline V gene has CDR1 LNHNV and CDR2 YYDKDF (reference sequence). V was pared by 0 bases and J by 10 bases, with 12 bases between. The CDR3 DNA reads TGTGCCACCAGCAGAGATAAAGTTCAGCGAGCTTTCTTT. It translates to CATSRDKVQRAFF.

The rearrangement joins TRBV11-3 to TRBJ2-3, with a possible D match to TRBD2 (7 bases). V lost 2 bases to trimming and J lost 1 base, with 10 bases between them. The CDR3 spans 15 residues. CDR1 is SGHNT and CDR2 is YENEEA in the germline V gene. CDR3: CASSLRGAGTDTQYF. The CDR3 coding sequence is TGTGCCAGCAGCTTACGGGGGGCCGGCACAGATACGCAGTATTTT.

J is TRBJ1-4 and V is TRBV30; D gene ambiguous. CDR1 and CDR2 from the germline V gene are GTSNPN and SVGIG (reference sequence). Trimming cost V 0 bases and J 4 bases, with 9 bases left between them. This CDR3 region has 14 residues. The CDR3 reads CAWSVGGFNEKLFF. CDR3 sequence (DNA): TGTGCCTGGAGTGTCGGCGGATTTAATGAAAAACTGTTTTTT.

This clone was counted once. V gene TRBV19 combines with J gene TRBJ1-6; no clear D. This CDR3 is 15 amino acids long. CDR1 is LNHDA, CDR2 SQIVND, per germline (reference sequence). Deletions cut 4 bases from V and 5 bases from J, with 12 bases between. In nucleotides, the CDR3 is TGTGCCAGTAGTACGATCCCTACCGATAATTCACCCCTCCACTTT. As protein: CASSTIPTDNSPLHF.

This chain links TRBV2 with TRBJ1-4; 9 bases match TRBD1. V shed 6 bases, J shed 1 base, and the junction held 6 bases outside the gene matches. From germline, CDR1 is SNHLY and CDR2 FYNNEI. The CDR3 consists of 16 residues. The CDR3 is CASSKTGGETNEKLFF. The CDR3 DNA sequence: TGTGCCAGCAGCAAGACAGGGGGGGAAACTAATGAAAAACTGTTTTTT.

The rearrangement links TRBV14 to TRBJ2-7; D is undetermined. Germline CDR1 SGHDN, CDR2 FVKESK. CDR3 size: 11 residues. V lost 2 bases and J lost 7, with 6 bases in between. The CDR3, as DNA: TGTGCCAGCAGCCAATTTGCAGAGCAGTACTTC. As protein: CASSQFAEQYF.

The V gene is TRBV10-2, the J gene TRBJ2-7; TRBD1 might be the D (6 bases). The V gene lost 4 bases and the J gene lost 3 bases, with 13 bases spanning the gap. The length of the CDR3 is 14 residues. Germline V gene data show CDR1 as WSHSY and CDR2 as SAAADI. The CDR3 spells CASSASGVHYEQYF. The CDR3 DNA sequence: TGCGCCAGCAGTGCCTCAGGGGTACACTACGAGCAGTACTTC.

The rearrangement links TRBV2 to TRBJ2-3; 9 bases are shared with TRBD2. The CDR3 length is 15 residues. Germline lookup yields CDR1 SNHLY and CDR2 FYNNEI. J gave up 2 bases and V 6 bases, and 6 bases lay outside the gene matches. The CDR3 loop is CASSLRLADTDTQYF. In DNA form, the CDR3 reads TGTGCCAGCAGCCTGAGACTAGCGGACACAGATACGCAGTATTTT.

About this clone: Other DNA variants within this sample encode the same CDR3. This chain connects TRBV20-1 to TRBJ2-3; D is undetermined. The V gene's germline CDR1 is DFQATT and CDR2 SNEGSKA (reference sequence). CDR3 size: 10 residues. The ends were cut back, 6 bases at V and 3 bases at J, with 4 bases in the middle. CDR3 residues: CSATTDTQYF. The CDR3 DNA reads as TGCAGTGCAACGACAGATACGCAGTATTTT.

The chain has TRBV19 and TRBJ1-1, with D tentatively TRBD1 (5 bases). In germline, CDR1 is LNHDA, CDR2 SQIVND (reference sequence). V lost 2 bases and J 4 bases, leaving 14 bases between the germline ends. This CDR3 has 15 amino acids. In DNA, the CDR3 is TGTGCCAGTAGTATAATAAGACAGCTGGCCACTGAAGCTTTCTTT. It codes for CASSIIRQLATEAFF.

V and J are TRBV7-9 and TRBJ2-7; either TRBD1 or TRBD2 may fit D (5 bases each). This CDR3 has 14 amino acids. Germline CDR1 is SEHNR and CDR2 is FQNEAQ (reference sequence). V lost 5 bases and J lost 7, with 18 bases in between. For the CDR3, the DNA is TGTGCCAGCAGCCTAACAGAGGGACGTTCAGAGCAGTACTTC. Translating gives CASSLTEGRSEQYF. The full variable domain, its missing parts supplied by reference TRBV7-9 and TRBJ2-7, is DTGVSQNPRHKITKRGQNVTFRCDPISEHNRLYWYRQTLGQGPEFLTYFQNEAQLEKSRLLSDRFSAERPKGSFSTLEIQRTEQGDSAMYLCASSLTEGRSEQYFGPGTRLTVT.

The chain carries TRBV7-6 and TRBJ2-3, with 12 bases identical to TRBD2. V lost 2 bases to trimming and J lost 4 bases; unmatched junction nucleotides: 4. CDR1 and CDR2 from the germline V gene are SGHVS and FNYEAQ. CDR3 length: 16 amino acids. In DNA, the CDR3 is TGTGCCAGCAGCTTACTAGCGGGGGGGAAGGCAGATACGCAGTATTTT. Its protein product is CASSLLAGGKADTQYF. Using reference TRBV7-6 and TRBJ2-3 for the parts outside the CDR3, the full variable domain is GAGVSQSPRYKVTKRGQDVALRCDPISGHVSLYWYRQALGQGPEFLTYFNYEAQQDKSGLPNDRFSAERPEGSISTLTIQRTEQRDSAMYRCASSLLAGGKADTQYFGPGTRLTVL.

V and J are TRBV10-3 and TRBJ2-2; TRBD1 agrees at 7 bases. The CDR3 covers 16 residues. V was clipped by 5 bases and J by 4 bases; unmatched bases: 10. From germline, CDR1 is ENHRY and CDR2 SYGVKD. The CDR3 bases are TGTGCCATCAGTCCACTATACAGGGGTGGCACCGGGGAGCTGTTTTTT. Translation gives CAISPLYRGGTGELFF.

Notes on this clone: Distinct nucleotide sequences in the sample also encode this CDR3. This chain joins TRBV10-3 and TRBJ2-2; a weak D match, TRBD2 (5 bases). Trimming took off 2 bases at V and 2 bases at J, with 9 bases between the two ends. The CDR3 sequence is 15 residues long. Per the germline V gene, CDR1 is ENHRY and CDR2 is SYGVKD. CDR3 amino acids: CAISESGRNTGELFF. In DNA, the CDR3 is TGTGCCATCAGTGAGAGCGGAAGAAACACCGGGGAGCTGTTTTTT.

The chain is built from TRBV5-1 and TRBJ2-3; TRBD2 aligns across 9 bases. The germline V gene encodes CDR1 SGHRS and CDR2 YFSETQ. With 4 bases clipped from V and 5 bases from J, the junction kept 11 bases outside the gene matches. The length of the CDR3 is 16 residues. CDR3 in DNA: TGCGCCAGCAGCCCTGATGCGGGACTAGCCCTAGATACGCAGTATTTT. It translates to CASSPDAGLALDTQYF.

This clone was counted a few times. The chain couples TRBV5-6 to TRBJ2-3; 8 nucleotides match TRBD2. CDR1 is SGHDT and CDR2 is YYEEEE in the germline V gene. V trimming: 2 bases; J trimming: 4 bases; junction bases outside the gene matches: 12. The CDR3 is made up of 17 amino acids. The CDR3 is CASSFLGIAGSSDTQYF. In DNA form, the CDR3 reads TGTGCCAGCAGCTTCCTCGGGATAGCGGGATCATCAGATACGCAGTATTTT.

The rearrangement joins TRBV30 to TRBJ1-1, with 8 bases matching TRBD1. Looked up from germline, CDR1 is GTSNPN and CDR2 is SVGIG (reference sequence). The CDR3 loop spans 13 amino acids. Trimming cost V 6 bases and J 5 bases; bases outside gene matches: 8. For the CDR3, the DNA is TGTGCCTGTAAAGGCAGGGGGCAGACTGAAGCTTTCTTT. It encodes CACKGRGQTEAFF.

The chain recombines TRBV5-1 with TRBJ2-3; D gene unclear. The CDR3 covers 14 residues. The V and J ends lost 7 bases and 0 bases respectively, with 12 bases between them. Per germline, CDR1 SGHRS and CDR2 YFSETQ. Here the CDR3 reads CASGIDFSTDTQYF. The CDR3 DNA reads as TGCGCCAGCGGCATAGATTTTAGCACAGATACGCAGTATTTT.

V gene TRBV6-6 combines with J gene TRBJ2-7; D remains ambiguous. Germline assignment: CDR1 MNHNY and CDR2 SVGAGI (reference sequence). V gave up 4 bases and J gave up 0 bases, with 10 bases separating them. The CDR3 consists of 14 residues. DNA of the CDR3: TGTGCCAGCAGTTGGGATGCGAGCTCCTACGAGCAGTACTTC. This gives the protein CASSWDASSYEQYF.

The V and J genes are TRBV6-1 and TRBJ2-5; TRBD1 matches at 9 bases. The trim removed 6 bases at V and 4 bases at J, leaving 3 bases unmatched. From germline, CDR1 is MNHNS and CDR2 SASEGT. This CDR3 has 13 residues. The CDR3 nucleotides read TGTGCCAGCAGGGGACAGGGAGTAGAGACCCAGTACTTC. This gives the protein CASRGQGVETQYF.